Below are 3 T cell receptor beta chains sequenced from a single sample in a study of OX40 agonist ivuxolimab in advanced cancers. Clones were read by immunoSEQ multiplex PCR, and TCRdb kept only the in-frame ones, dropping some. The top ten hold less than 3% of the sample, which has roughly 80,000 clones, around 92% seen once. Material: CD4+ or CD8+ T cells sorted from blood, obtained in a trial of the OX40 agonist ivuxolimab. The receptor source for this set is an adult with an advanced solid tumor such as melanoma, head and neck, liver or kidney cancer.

Written as DNA, the CDR3 is TGTGCCAGCAGTTTTGAGCGGGGAGCGAGGGAGACCCAGTACTTC. This translates into CASSFERGARETQYF. The genes are TRBV6-1 and TRBJ2-5; 7 positions match TRBD2. The germline gives CDR1 MNHNS, CDR2 SASEGT. The CDR3 length is 15 residues. After removal of 5 bases from V and 5 bases from J, the junction contained 11 bases not matched to a gene.

The CDR3 region has the DNA TGCGCCAGCAGCCTCTTGGGGGGGGCCAATCAGCCCCAGCATTTT. Translating gives CASSLLGGANQPQHF. The rearrangement joins TRBV4-1 to TRBJ1-5; TRBD1 might be the D (6 bases). This CDR3 is 15 amino acids long. Trimming cost V 4 bases and J 3 bases, with 13 bases left between them. Per germline, CDR1 MGHRA and CDR2 YSYEKL.

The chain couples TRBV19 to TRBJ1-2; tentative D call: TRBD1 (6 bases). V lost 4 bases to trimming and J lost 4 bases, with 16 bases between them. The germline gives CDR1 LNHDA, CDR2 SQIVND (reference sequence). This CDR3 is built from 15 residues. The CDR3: CASSNKAGDSYGYTF. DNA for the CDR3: TGTGCCAGTAGTAATAAGGCAGGGGATAGCTATGGCTACACCTTC.